The rows below give T cell receptor beta chains drawn from one sample of a study of beta chain features in type 1 diabetes. Generated by immunoSEQ multiplex PCR, the TCRdb table keeps only in-frame clones and is missing some. The sample lists 680,000 or so clones, 15% to 17% seen once, with more than 0.08% in the top ten. Source material: naive CD4+ T cells from blood. The receptors derive from a man aged 18 to 30 in good health. Both conserved end residues are part of each CDR3. Each record gives: D gene, V gene, clone size, J gene, CDR3 protein, CDR3 DNA. The D gene is left open where the match is weak. Some rows mark clone size as missing; the rest say once, few, many or name a class of expanded clone.

d_call: .; v_call: TRBV14; clone_size: few; j_call: TRBJ1-1; cdr3_aa: CASSPPGLNTEAFF; cdr3_nt: TGTGCCAGCAGCCCGCCCGGTCTGAACACTGAAGCTTTCTTT
d_call: TRBD2; v_call: TRBV6-5; clone_size: few; j_call: TRBJ2-5; cdr3_aa: CASRRDYAGETQYF; cdr3_nt: TGTGCCAGCCGCCGGGACTACGCCGGAGAGACCCAGTACTTC
d_call: .; v_call: TRBV11-2; clone_size: .; j_call: TRBJ2-4; cdr3_aa: CASSSIVHKNIQYF; cdr3_nt: TGTGCCAGCAGCTCCATAGTACACAAAAACATTCAGTACTTC
d_call: TRBD2; v_call: TRBV28; clone_size: .; j_call: TRBJ2-7; cdr3_aa: CASSYGLADSYEQYF; cdr3_nt: TGTGCCAGCAGTTACGGACTAGCTGATTCCTACGAGCAGTACTTC
d_call: TRBD2; v_call: TRBV25-1; clone_size: few; j_call: TRBJ2-3; cdr3_aa: CASRGEGTQYF; cdr3_nt: TGTGCCAGCAGGGGGGAGGGTACGCAGTATTTT
d_call: .; v_call: TRBV6-5; clone_size: once; j_call: TRBJ2-7; cdr3_aa: CASSSSQGHEYF; cdr3_nt: TGTGCCAGCAGTTCCTCCCAGGGCCATGAGTACTTC
d_call: .; v_call: TRBV18; clone_size: few; j_call: TRBJ1-5; cdr3_aa: CASSPPLVRVNQPQHF; cdr3_nt: TGTGCCAGCTCACCACCCCTTGTAAGGGTCAATCAGCCCCAGCATTTT
d_call: .; v_call: TRBV5-1; clone_size: .; j_call: TRBJ2-1; cdr3_aa: CASSLGSGSYNEQFF; cdr3_nt: TGCGCCAGCAGCTTGGGTAGCGGCTCCTACAATGAGCAGTTCTTC
d_call: .; v_call: TRBV7-2; clone_size: few; j_call: TRBJ1-5; cdr3_aa: CASSLAAMLQPQHF; cdr3_nt: TGTGCCAGCAGCTTAGCGGCAATGCTTCAGCCCCAGCATTTT
d_call: .; v_call: TRBV30; clone_size: few; j_call: TRBJ2-4; cdr3_aa: CAWSVGVRMTSKNIQYF; cdr3_nt: TGTGCCTGGAGTGTAGGGGTCAGGATGACTTCCAAAAACATTCAGTACTTC
d_call: .; v_call: TRBV7-2; clone_size: few; j_call: TRBJ1-6; cdr3_aa: CASSLGWGRDNSPLHF; cdr3_nt: TGTGCCAGCAGCTTAGGATGGGGTAGGGATAATTCACCCCTCCACTTT
d_call: .; v_call: TRBV28; clone_size: .; j_call: TRBJ2-7; cdr3_aa: CASSLTRTVAYEQYF; cdr3_nt: TGTGCCAGCAGTTTAACCAGGACCGTCGCCTACGAGCAGTACTTC